These 8 T cell receptor beta chains share one sample of origin, sequenced in a study of blood T cell repertoires in COVID-19 (TCRdb year 2020). The library was prepared using the immunoSEQ multiplex PCR assay. This immuneACCESS table, as held by TCRdb, lists in-frame sequences with V and J called but not all clones. Of the missing ones, under half trace to an unresolved V gene in checked studies; the others have no known cause. This sample holds about 130,000 clones; 70% to 80% were observed only once. The biggest ten clones account for roughly 9.7% of the sample. The sequencing input was peripheral blood. Every receptor here comes from a man between 60 and 75 years old who had recovered from COVID-19.

This rearrangement joins TRBV28 to TRBJ1-4, with D perhaps TRBD1 (5 bases). Germline CDR1 MDHEN, CDR2 SYDVKM. V lost 6 bases and J lost 5, with 16 bases in between. This CDR3 spans 15 amino acids. CDR3: CASRGPGRGNEKLFF. CDR3 nucleotides: TGTGCCAGCAGGGGGCCGGGACGGGGGAATGAAAAACTGTTTTTT.

The chain uses TRBV28 and TRBJ1-1; TRBD1 agrees at 7 bases. From germline, CDR1 is MDHEN and CDR2 SYDVKM. This CDR3 spans 17 amino acids. V dropped 3 bases and J dropped 0; count of bases not matched to a gene: 10. The DNA for the CDR3 is TGTGCCAGCAGTTTGGCACAGGGGCTGGGGCTGAACACTGAAGCTTTCTTT. It translates to CASSLAQGLGLNTEAFF.

This sequence joins TRBV5-4 and TRBJ2-2; 10 bases are a match to TRBD1. Germline-derived CDR1 and CDR2 are SGHNT and YYREEE (reference sequence). Trimming took 10 bases from V and 5 from J; bases not matched to a gene: 11. This CDR3 is 15 amino acids long. CDR3 nucleotides: TGTGCCTTCGGGCCCCGGACAGGGGGGACCGGGGAGCTGTTTTTT. Translating gives CAFGPRTGGTGELFF.

The CDR3 DNA follows: TGTGCCAGCAGCATAAGGACAGGGCCAACTAATGAAAAACTGTTTTTT. This translates into CASSIRTGPTNEKLFF. The V and J genes are TRBV7-2 and TRBJ1-4, with 8 positions matching TRBD1. The CDR3 has 16 residues. The germline V gene encodes CDR1 SGHTA and CDR2 FQGNSA. The V segment lost 5 bases and the J segment 0 bases; nucleotides outside the gene matches: 5. Complete variable domain (other parts from reference TRBV7-2 and TRBJ1-4): GAGVSQSPSNKVTEKGKDVELRCDPISGHTALYWYRQSLGQGLEFLIYFQGNSAPDKSGLPSDRFSAERTGGSVSTLTIQRTQQEDSAVYLCASSIRTGPTNEKLFFGSGTQLSVL.

The chain couples TRBV30 to TRBJ1-1, with D perhaps matching TRBD1 (6 bases). CDR1 GTSNPN and CDR2 SVGIG come from the germline V gene (reference sequence). Trimming pared 8 bases from V and 2 bases from J, leaving 15 bases between. CDR3 length equals 13 residues. This CDR3 is CASHRDRNTEAFF. CDR3 in DNA: TGTGCCAGTCACAGGGACCGTAACACTGAAGCTTTCTTT.

This clone was counted only a few times. The rearrangement joins TRBV6-2 or TRBV6-3 to TRBJ2-5, with a weak D call TRBD1 (5 bases). V was shortened by 2 bases and J by 3 bases, with 13 bases between the two germline ends. The CDR3 consists of 15 residues. Germline V gives CDR1 MNHEY, CDR2 SVGEGT. CDR3 DNA: TGTGCCAGCAGTTACCGCCCGACAGTGGAAGAGACCCAGTACTTC. Its translation is CASSYRPTVEETQYF.

The chain carries TRBV27 and TRBJ2-3; TRBD2 matches 9 bases. CDR1 is MNHEY, CDR2 SMNVEV, per germline (reference sequence). V trimming: 7 bases; J trimming: 0 bases; junction bases outside the gene matches: 2. The CDR3 has 14 residues. CDR3 in DNA: TGTGCCAGCAAAGCGGGAGGAAGCACAGATACGCAGTATTTT. This encodes CASKAGGSTDTQYF.

The gene calls are TRBV24-1 and TRBJ2-1; 8 positions agree with TRBD1. The CDR3 consists of 15 residues. In germline, CDR1 is KGHDR, CDR2 SFDVKD. V shed 1 base and J 6 bases; nucleotides not matched to a gene: 4. The CDR3 protein is CATSDLGQGSNEQFF. In DNA, the CDR3 is TGTGCCACCAGTGATTTAGGACAGGGAAGCAATGAGCAGTTCTTC.